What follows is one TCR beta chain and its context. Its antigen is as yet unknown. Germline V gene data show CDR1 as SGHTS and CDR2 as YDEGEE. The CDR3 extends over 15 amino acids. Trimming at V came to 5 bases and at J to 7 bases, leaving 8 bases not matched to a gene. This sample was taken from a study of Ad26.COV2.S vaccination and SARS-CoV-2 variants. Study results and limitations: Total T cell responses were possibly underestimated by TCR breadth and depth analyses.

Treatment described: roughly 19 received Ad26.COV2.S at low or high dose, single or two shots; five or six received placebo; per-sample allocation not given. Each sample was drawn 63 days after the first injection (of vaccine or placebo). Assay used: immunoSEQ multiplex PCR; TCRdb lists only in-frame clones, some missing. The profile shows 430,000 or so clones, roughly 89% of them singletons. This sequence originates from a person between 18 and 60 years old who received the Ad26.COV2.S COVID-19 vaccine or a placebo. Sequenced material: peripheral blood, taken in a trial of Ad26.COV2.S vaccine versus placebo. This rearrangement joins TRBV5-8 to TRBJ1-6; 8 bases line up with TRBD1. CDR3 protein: CASRLTGTGNSPLHF. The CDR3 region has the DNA TGTGCCAGCAGGTTAACCGGGACAGGCAATTCACCCCTCCACTTT. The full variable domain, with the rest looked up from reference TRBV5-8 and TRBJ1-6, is EAGVTQSPTHLIKTRGQQATLRCSPISGHTSVYWYQQALGLGLQFLLWYDEGEERNRGNFPPRFSGRQFPNYSSELNVNALELEDSALYLCASRLTGTGNSPLHFGNGTRLTVT.